Below, one TCR beta chain is given with its context. It lacks a known antigen. Per-base qualities were not stored, and no clone one base away is much larger. Enrolling through a virtual design, the prospective study's participants ranged in age from roughly 18 to 95 years and lived across 20 to 30 United States geographic areas. Cohort assignment in the prospective study relied on participant-reported clinical history from a screening survey and a study questionnaire. For ImmuneRACE Cohort 3, a participant was defined as recovered based on two consecutive negative NP/OP PCR tests, clearance by a healthcare professional, or resolution of symptoms. In the prospective study, whole blood, serum and a nasopharyngeal or oropharyngeal swab were collected from each participant by mobile phlebotomists. Prospective study participants could optionally give additional blood draws and questionnaires over an approximately 2-month period. Blood samples from the prospective study were shipped frozen or at room temperature prior to DNA extraction.

The data derive from a study of blood T cell repertoires in COVID-19 (dated by TCRdb to about 2020). About the investigation overall: Collaborator samples came from the United States, Italy and Spain and covered acute and convalescent phases of COVID-19. The material from the prospective study consisted of cDNA or gDNA derived from T cells, B-cell-depleted T cells, or PBMCs. Deeply sampled blood TCRbeta repertoires from subjects exposed to, actively infected with, or recovered from COVID-19 were included in the dataset. The repertoires were released in a freely available public database meant as a resource for research on the immune response to SARS-CoV-2. The samples were drawn from two sources: the first 160 participants of the ongoing ImmuneRACE study, and over 1,000 subjects contributed by 6 global collaborators. The sample metadata nearly always contained a de-identified subject ID, COVID-19 status, age in years and sex. HLA class I and class II types, where available, came from metadata supplied by the sample provider rather than from assay-based typing. Study-wide conclusions, independent of this receptor: The amount of clinical and demographic metadata varied by source and participant and was provided uncurated.

TCRbeta CDR3 regions were amplified from genomic DNA using the immunoSEQ Assay, a bias-controlled multiplex PCR. Under the source paper's analysis protocol: The number of nucleated cells in each sample was estimated from the amplification of reference gene primers within the assay. To quantify the absolute abundance of each unique TCRbeta CDR3 rearrangement, sequence reads were collapsed and filtered. Productive Simpson clonality was computed per sample as the square root of Simpson's diversity index over productive rearrangements. The table was pulled from immuneACCESS by TCRdb, which kept in-frame rearrangements only. Such tables lose some clones; where checked, under half of the loss comes from unresolved V genes, and the rest has no known cause. V, J and clone size were drawn from that table, and D and trimming were deduced from the DNA. This sample comprises 180,000 or so clones, 82% of them detected only once. About 10% of the sample comes from the top ten.

Clipping removes 2 bases from V and 4 bases from J, with 11 as the unmatched junction base count. The germline V gene encodes CDR1 MNHNS and CDR2 SASEGT. The CDR3 measures 16 amino acids from cysteine to phenylalanine. The DNA shown is the 48-base CDR3, in frame from base 1. The origin of this receptor is a man in his forties or fifties who had recovered from COVID-19. Source material: PBMCs or T cells enriched from blood (not recorded which). The sequence joins TRBV6-1 to TRBJ2-7; the central 7 bases match TRBD2. In nucleotides, the sequence is TGTGCCAGCAGTGAAACAGCGACGCGGCGGGGGTACGAGCAGTACTTC. This translates into CASSETATRRGYEQYF.